Shown below are 13 T cell receptor beta chains from a single sample sequenced in a study of type 1 regulatory T cells (dated by TCRdb to the early 2020s). Sequenced using an Illumina MiSeq. The raw public reads went through TCRdb reprocessing: fastp at Q25, MiXCR clone calling, in-frame beta chains kept. Records with the same CDR3 protein are collapsed into one entry carrying the most frequent genes and DNA. For this sample there are over 90,000 distinct CDR3 sequences; 31% appear just once. The ten largest clones capture approximately 2.2% of the sample. Sequencing was performed on CD4+ T cells, either the whole sample or a sorted fraction (not recorded which). The receptor source for this set is a human donor in good health.

The rearrangement uses TRBV6-2 or TRBV6-3 and TRBJ2-1, with a tentative D call TRBD2 (6 bases). The CDR3 runs 15 residues. Trimming removed 7 bases at V and 9 bases at J, with 22 bases between. From germline, CDR1 is MNHEY and CDR2 SVGEGT. CDR3 loop: CASTTLARWAGEQFF. In DNA, the CDR3 is TGTGCCAGCACTACCCTAGCGAGATGGGCCGGTGAGCAGTTCTTC.

This clonotype turned up a few times. The chain employs TRBV10-1 and TRBJ1-3; the D gene is possibly TRBD1 (6 bases). Germline values: CDR1 WNHNN, CDR2 SYGVQD (reference sequence). Trimming removed 3 bases from V and 4 bases from J, with 13 bases in between. The CDR3 is made up of 15 amino acids. The CDR3 loop reads CASSDSGTKGNTIYF. The CDR3 coding sequence is TGCGCCAGCAGTGATTCCGGGACAAAAGGAAACACCATATATTTT.

The rearrangement uses TRBV7-9 and TRBJ2-7, with 7 bases lining up with TRBD1. The germline gives CDR1 SEHNR, CDR2 FQNEAQ (reference sequence). The CDR3 consists of 14 residues. Trimming took 4 bases from V and 3 from J; bases not matched to a gene: 6. The CDR3 here is CASSSLGQDYEQYF. The CDR3 region has the DNA TGTGCCAGCAGCTCTCTCGGACAGGACTACGAGCAGTACTTC. Drawing the rest from reference TRBV7-9 and TRBJ2-7, the complete variable domain is DTGVSQNPRHKITKRGQNVTFRCDPISEHNRLYWYRQTLGQGPEFLTYFQNEAQLEKSRLLSDRFSAERPKGSFSTLEIQRTEQGDSAMYLCASSSLGQDYEQYFGPGTRLTVT.

This sequence joins TRBV5-1 and TRBJ1-6; perhaps TRBD1 as D (5 bases). Germline CDR1 and CDR2: SGHRS and YFSETQ. CDR3 length equals 17 residues. V was pared by 1 base and J by 6 bases, with 17 bases between. Here the CDR3 DNA reads TGCGCCAGCAGCTTGTCTACAGGACCTAATCCTAATTCACCCCTCCACTTT. This translates into CASSLSTGPNPNSPLHF.

This clonotype was picked up a small number of times. The chain carries TRBV20-1 and TRBJ2-1; 11 nucleotides agree with TRBD2. CDR1 and CDR2 from the germline V gene are DFQATT and SNEGSKA (reference sequence). V lost 2 bases, J lost 6 bases, and 6 bases stayed unmatched. CDR3 length equals 15 residues. This chain's CDR3 is CSARLSGRATNEQFF. The CDR3 DNA reads as TGCAGTGCTAGACTTAGCGGGAGGGCCACCAATGAGCAGTTCTTC.

The V call is TRBV10-3, the J call TRBJ2-7; D not resolved. V was pared by 6 bases and J by 4 bases, with 7 bases between. The CDR3 consists of 11 residues. The V gene's germline CDR1 is ENHRY and CDR2 SYGVKD. CDR3 nucleotide sequence: TGTGCCATCAGGGGGTATTACGAGCAGTACTTC. This translates into CAIRGYYEQYF.

V is TRBV3-1 and J is TRBJ2-5, with D perhaps TRBD2 (5 bases). V lost 1 base and J 1 base, leaving 10 bases between the germline ends. Looked up from germline, CDR1 is LGHDT and CDR2 is YNNKEL (reference sequence). The CDR3 runs 15 residues. The CDR3 region has the DNA TGTGCCAGCAGCCAAGGATTCGGGATCCAAGAGACCCAGTACTTC. This sequence encodes CASSQGFGIQETQYF.

The rearrangement uses TRBV29-1 and TRBJ1-4; D gene uncertain. Germline-derived CDR1 and CDR2 are SQVTM and ANQGSEA. CDR3 length: 13 amino acids. Trimming removed 1 base from V and 8 bases from J, with 11 bases in between. The CDR3: CSVEGGPGEKLFF. CDR3 nucleotides: TGCAGCGTTGAAGGAGGGCCTGGGGAAAAACTGTTTTTT.

This chain uses TRBV12-3 or TRBV12-4 with TRBJ2-1, with 7 bases fitting TRBD2. This CDR3 region has 14 residues. V was clipped by 7 bases and J by 8 bases; unmatched bases: 11. The CDR3 sequence: CASTPRGGRDEQFF. The CDR3 DNA reads as TGTGCCAGCACTCCTCGGGGAGGGAGGGATGAGCAGTTCTTC.

This clonotype has only a few counts. V gene TRBV20-1 combines with J gene TRBJ2-7; D gene uncertain. The V gene lost 6 bases and the J gene lost 2 bases, with 11 bases spanning the gap. The CDR3 is 12 residues long. Germline V gives CDR1 DFQATT, CDR2 SNEGSKA (reference sequence). The CDR3 region is CSANPGAYEQYF. The CDR3 region has the DNA TGCAGTGCCAATCCCGGAGCCTACGAGCAGTACTTC.

This sequence joins TRBV18 and TRBJ1-3; D perhaps matches TRBD1 (5 bases). The germline gives CDR1 KGHSH, CDR2 LQKENI. This CDR3 has 14 amino acids. Trimming stripped 3 bases from V and 6 bases from J, with 12 bases between. CDR3 nucleotides: TGTGCCAGCTCACCCGGGACTTCGGAAAACACCATATATTTT. It codes for CASSPGTSENTIYF.

The rearrangement uses TRBV27 and TRBJ2-5, with D possibly TRBD1 on 5 matching bases. The CDR3 extends over 15 amino acids. CDR1 and CDR2 from the germline V gene are MNHEY and SMNVEV (reference sequence). V was clipped by 0 bases and J by 7 bases, with 15 bases between them. CDR3 loop: CASSLSGQGWGTQYF. In nucleotides, the CDR3 is TGTGCCAGCAGTTTATCGGGGCAGGGTTGGGGGACCCAGTACTTC.

V and J are TRBV29-1 and TRBJ2-7, with D unresolved. This CDR3 has 12 residues. Looked up from germline, CDR1 is SQVTM and CDR2 is ANQGSEA. Trimming removed 1 base at V and 6 bases at J, with 10 bases between. This CDR3 is CSVEVSPAEQYF. The CDR3, as DNA: TGCAGCGTTGAAGTTTCCCCGGCCGAGCAGTACTTC.